Each of the 25 T cell receptor beta chains below was sequenced from the same sample in a study of T-cell memory formation after mild COVID-19. Each CDR3 protein is one row after TCRdb ran MiXCR on the 5' RACE reads. The top ten clones hold roughly 4% of a sample with around 190,000 distinct CDR3 sequences, around a sixth of them seen once. Sequencing input: PBMCs or a T cell subset sorted from them (not recorded which). The source of these receptors is a man between 18 and 35 years old who had mild COVID-19 (a few samples of this study predate the infection). Cell type and time point are not known.

This clonotype was counted a few times. The chain recombines TRBV7-2 with TRBJ1-1, with 7 bases matching TRBD1. Germline loops: CDR1 SGHTA, CDR2 FQGNSA. V dropped 2 bases and J dropped 11; count of bases not matched to a gene: 11. The CDR3 spans 14 residues. The chain's CDR3 is CASSLPGTVVGAFF. The CDR3, as DNA: TGTGCCAGCAGCTTACCCGGGACAGTGGTTGGGGCTTTCTTT.

The chain combines TRBV12-3 or TRBV12-4 with TRBJ1-1; D uncertain. The germline V and J ends were trimmed by 3 bases and 1 base, with 6 bases remaining between them. CDR3 length: 13 residues. CDR3 sequence: CASSFRWNTEAFF. The CDR3 region has the DNA TGTGCCAGCAGTTTCAGGTGGAACACTGAAGCTTTCTTT.

The chain combines TRBV7-6 with TRBJ1-1; maybe TRBD1 (5 bases). The germline V gene encodes CDR1 SGHVS and CDR2 FNYEAQ. Trimming took 1 base from V and 1 from J, leaving 10 bases between them. There are 15 residues in the CDR3. This CDR3 reads CASSLDRGGNTEAFF. The CDR3 DNA sequence: TGTGCCAGCAGCTTAGATCGCGGGGGGAACACTGAAGCTTTCTTT.

V usage is TRBV6-6 and J usage is TRBJ1-5; TRBD1 is a possible D gene (5 bases). The V and J ends lost 8 bases and 1 base respectively, with 15 bases between them. CDR1 is MNHNY and CDR2 is SVGAGI in the germline V gene (reference sequence). CDR3 length: 15 amino acids. CDR3 nucleotides: TGTGCCAGCCACCAGGGACCCAGGAGCAATCAGCCCCAGCATTTT. Translating it yields CASHQGPRSNQPQHF.

The sample holds a few counts of this clonotype. This rearrangement joins TRBV7-8 to TRBJ1-5; D gene uncertain. The CDR3 runs to 13 residues. V shed 0 bases and J shed 5 bases, with 5 bases lying between them. Germline CDR1 is SGHVS and CDR2 is FQNEAQ. CDR3 sequence: CASSLAADQPQHF. In nucleotides, the CDR3 is TGTGCCAGCAGCTTAGCGGCAGATCAGCCCCAGCATTTT.

This clonotype has more than one count but fewer than ten. V and J are TRBV5-6 and TRBJ2-5; D uncertain. Germline V gene sequence: CDR1 SGHDT, CDR2 YYEEEE. The CDR3 is 13 amino acids. Trimming pared 4 bases from V and 0 bases from J, leaving 7 bases between. The CDR3: CASSGSHQETQYF. CDR3 nucleotide sequence: TGTGCCAGCAGCGGGTCTCACCAAGAGACCCAGTACTTC. The variable domain in full, completed from reference TRBV5-6 and TRBJ2-5, reads DAGVTQSPTHLIKTRGQQVTLRCSPKSGHDTVSWYQQALGQGPQFIFQYYEEEERQRGNFPDRFSGHQFPNYSSELNVNALLLGDSALYLCASSGSHQETQYFGPGTRLLVL.

The V and J genes are TRBV27 and TRBJ2-3, with D possibly being TRBD1 or TRBD2 (5 bases each). Trimming removed 3 bases from V and 4 bases from J, with 14 bases in between. This CDR3 has 15 amino acids. Germline assignment: CDR1 MNHEY and CDR2 SMNVEV (reference sequence). CDR3 bases: TGTGCCAGCAGTTTTGGGACCCAGGGACCAGATACGCAGTATTTT. Its protein is CASSFGTQGPDTQYF.

The chain uses TRBV12-3 or TRBV12-4 and TRBJ1-5; 7 bases align to TRBD1. Trimming at V came to 1 base and at J to 5 bases, leaving 2 bases not matched to a gene. The CDR3 spans 14 residues. CDR3 residues: CASSLDRGDQPQHF. CDR3 DNA sequence: TGTGCCAGCAGTTTAGACAGGGGCGATCAGCCCCAGCATTTT.

The J gene is TRBJ1-1, the V gene TRBV29-1; possibly TRBD1 for D (5 bases). Looked up from germline, CDR1 is SQVTM and CDR2 is ANQGSEA. Trimming took 4 bases from V and 2 from J, leaving 11 bases between them. CDR3 size: 13 residues. As DNA, the CDR3 is TGCAGCGTTGTAGGGGTCCTTAACACTGAAGCTTTCTTT. Translated: CSVVGVLNTEAFF. Supplemented by reference TRBV29-1 and TRBJ1-1, the full variable domain reads SAVISQKPSRDICQRGTSLTIQCQVDSQVTMMFWYRQQPGQSLTLIATANQGSEATYESGFVIDKFPISRPNLTFSTLTVSNMSPEDSSIYLCSVVGVLNTEAFFGQGTRLTVV.

The chain couples TRBV6-5 to TRBJ2-5, with D perhaps given as TRBD1 or TRBD2 (5 bases each). The CDR3 sequence is 14 residues long. V was cut by 8 bases and J by 2 bases, with 15 bases left in between. The germline gives CDR1 MNHEY, CDR2 SVGAGI. The CDR3 nucleotides are TGTGCCAGCCGAGTCGGGGCATATCAAGAGACCCAGTACTTC. Amino acid sequence: CASRVGAYQETQYF.

This clonotype turned up a few times. The gene calls are TRBV2 and TRBJ1-5; TRBD1 might be the D (6 bases). This CDR3 region has 15 residues. The V gene lost 4 bases and the J gene lost 5 bases, with 15 bases spanning the gap. Germline V gene sequence: CDR1 SNHLY, CDR2 FYNNEI. CDR3 nucleotides: TGTGCCAGCAGTGTGGGGCAGGGGAGCGATCAGCCCCAGCATTTT. Encoded protein: CASSVGQGSDQPQHF.

The chain couples TRBV18 to TRBJ2-1, with a tentative D call TRBD2 (5 bases). The CDR3 is 18 amino acids. Germline V lookup: CDR1 KGHSH, CDR2 LQKENI. The V and J ends lost 3 bases and 3 bases respectively, with 21 bases between them. The CDR3 nucleotides read TGTGCCAGCTCACCCCGGGCAGTCAGCCCCGGGGTCTACAATGAGCAGTTCTTC. Translated: CASSPRAVSPGVYNEQFF.

The chain links TRBV20-1 to TRBJ2-3; D is undetermined. V was clipped by 3 bases and J by 5 bases, with 9 bases between them. The CDR3 spans 12 residues. The V gene's germline CDR1 is DFQATT and CDR2 SNEGSKA (reference sequence). This CDR3 reads CSASGLGDTQYF. CDR3 DNA sequence: TGCAGTGCTAGCGGGTTGGGAGATACGCAGTATTTT.

This clonotype showed up just a few times. The V gene is TRBV9, the J gene TRBJ1-3; D perhaps matches TRBD1 (5 bases). Germline V lookup: CDR1 SGDLS, CDR2 YYNGEE. V lost 2 bases, J lost 0 bases, and 9 bases lay in between. CDR3 length: 15 residues. DNA for the CDR3: TGTGCCAGCAGCGTTTTGGGGGGCTCTGGAAACACCATATATTTT. This encodes CASSVLGGSGNTIYF.

The chain recombines TRBV4-1 with TRBJ1-5, with TRBD1 as a possible D gene (5 bases). The germline V and J ends were trimmed by 0 bases and 7 bases, with 7 bases remaining between them. CDR1 MGHRA and CDR2 YSYEKL come from the germline V gene. The CDR3 is 13 amino acids. CDR3 DNA: TGCGCCAGCAGCCAAGAGCGGGGCCAGCCCCAGCATTTT. Amino acids: CASSQERGQPQHF.

The V call is TRBV5-4, the J call TRBJ2-2; D is undetermined. The CDR3 extends over 15 amino acids. V was trimmed by 0 bases and J by 0 bases, leaving 6 bases between them. Germline loops: CDR1 SGHNT, CDR2 YYREEE (reference sequence). The CDR3 region is CASSLGPTNTGELFF. The DNA of the CDR3 is TGTGCCAGCAGCTTGGGGCCCACGAACACCGGGGAGCTGTTTTTT.

This clonotype occurred a few times. V usage is TRBV5-6 and J usage is TRBJ2-7; the D gene is possibly TRBD1 (6 bases). The CDR3 contains 15 residues. CDR1 is SGHDT, CDR2 YYEEEE, per germline. Deletions cut 5 bases from V and 2 bases from J, with 17 bases between. The CDR3 nucleotides read TGTGCCAGCAGACGTACAGGGTTTGGGGCCTACGAGCAGTACGTC. It is translated as CASRRTGFGAYEQYV.

This clonotype was picked up a small number of times. The chain recombines TRBV7-6 with TRBJ1-1; D unclear. Trimming pared 1 base from V and 7 bases from J, leaving 16 bases between. CDR1 is SGHVS and CDR2 is FNYEAQ in the germline V gene. This CDR3 has 15 residues. The CDR3, as DNA: TGTGCCAGCAGCTTAGAGGGCTTTGTACGGGGTGAAGCTTTCTTT. Amino acids: CASSLEGFVRGEAFF.

This clonotype appeared many times. V usage is TRBV6-6 and J usage is TRBJ2-5; TRBD1 matches at 7 bases. Trimming cost V 5 bases and J 0 bases; bases outside gene matches: 6. CDR3 size: 15 residues. Germline CDR1 is MNHNY and CDR2 is SVGAGI (reference sequence). CDR3 sequence reads: CASSDRDRYQETQYF. The CDR3 DNA reads TGTGCCAGCAGTGACCGGGACAGATACCAAGAGACCCAGTACTTC.

The table lists this clonotype with a few counts. This rearrangement joins TRBV28 to TRBJ1-4; TRBD1 might be the D (5 bases). CDR1 is MDHEN and CDR2 is SYDVKM in the germline V gene. CDR3 length: 11 amino acids. The CDR3 DNA sequence: TGTGCGCTAGGGGCGCGTGAAAAACTGTTTTTT. Amino acid sequence: CALGAREKLFF.

The genes are TRBV20-1 and TRBJ2-3, with 8 bases identical to TRBD2. This CDR3 has 15 amino acids. J gave up 4 bases and V 6 bases, and 12 bases lay outside the gene matches. In germline, CDR1 is DFQATT, CDR2 SNEGSKA (reference sequence). DNA of the CDR3: TGCAGTGCCTCCCTTGCGGGGGGAATCGCAGATACGCAGTATTTT. This encodes CSASLAGGIADTQYF.

This clonotype showed up just a few times. The chain carries TRBV10-3 and TRBJ1-1; 7 nucleotides agree with TRBD1. Germline V gene sequence: CDR1 ENHRY, CDR2 SYGVKD. The CDR3 length is 14 residues. The V segment lost 5 bases and the J segment 5 bases; nucleotides outside the gene matches: 8. CDR3 sequence (DNA): TGTGCCATCAGTTACTTGGAGGGGGCGACTGAAGCTTTCTTT. It yields the protein CAISYLEGATEAFF.

This clonotype was detected a few times. The chain recombines TRBV7-2 with TRBJ2-5, with D perhaps TRBD2 (6 bases). The CDR3 has 15 residues. Trimming took off 4 bases at V and 1 base at J, with 13 bases between the two ends. The germline V gene encodes CDR1 SGHTA and CDR2 FQGNSA. The CDR3 is CASSWRRAPQETQYF. The CDR3 DNA reads as TGTGCCAGCAGCTGGCGGAGGGCCCCCCAAGAGACCCAGTACTTC.

This chain connects TRBV5-1 to TRBJ1-2; no clear D gene. CDR1 and CDR2 from the germline V gene are SGHRS and YFSETQ. Trimming took off 4 bases at V and 1 base at J, with 8 bases between the two ends. The CDR3 length is 13 residues. CDR3 loop: CASSQDLNYGYTF. CDR3 sequence (DNA): TGCGCCAGCAGCCAGGACCTTAACTATGGCTACACCTTC.

The sample holds a few counts of this clonotype. The rearrangement links TRBV9 to TRBJ1-3; unclear D gene. The CDR3 spans 15 residues. Germline V CDR1 and CDR2: SGDLS, YYNGEE. With 3 bases removed from V and 2 bases from J, the gap between germline ends came to 12 bases. The CDR3 bases are TGTGCCAGCAGCGCCTTCGTGGGAGCTGGAAACACCATATATTTT. This encodes CASSAFVGAGNTIYF.